Listed here are 19 T cell receptor beta chains from one sample, sequenced in a study of control samples from healthy donors and cancer patients. Profiling relied on immunoSEQ multiplex PCR, and the TCRdb table lists in-frame clones only, not all of them. The table records approximately 89,000 clones, 87% of them present only once. The sequencing sample was made of blood. These receptors all come from a man aged 50-59 years in good health.

The gene calls are TRBV9 and TRBJ1-1, with D uncertain. CDR3 length equals 13 residues. Trimming stripped 0 bases from V and 7 bases from J, with 10 bases between. From germline, CDR1 is SGDLS and CDR2 YYNGEE. The CDR3 coding sequence is TGTGCCAGCAGCGTAGGCTCTTCGCTTGAAGCTTTCTTT. Its protein product is CASSVGSSLEAFF.

The chain uses TRBV6-2 or TRBV6-3 and TRBJ1-2; D is unclear. The CDR3 is 14 amino acids. Germline assignment: CDR1 MNHEY and CDR2 SVGEGT. V was cut by 4 bases and J by 1 base, with 10 bases left in between. The CDR3: CASSWTPGNYGYTF. The CDR3 DNA reads as TGTGCCAGCAGTTGGACCCCGGGTAACTATGGCTACACCTTC.

The V call is TRBV28, the J call TRBJ2-7; possibly TRBD1 or TRBD2 for D (6 bases each). The CDR3 has 14 amino acids. Germline CDR1 reads MDHEN; CDR2 reads SYDVKM. The germline V and J ends were trimmed by 5 bases and 2 bases, with 13 bases remaining between them. This CDR3 is CASSAVGGPYEQYV. As DNA, the CDR3 is TGTGCCAGCAGTGCCGTGGGGGGCCCCTACGAGCAGTACGTC.

The DNA for the CDR3 is TGTGCCAGCAGCGTGGGACCGGATCAGCCCCAGCATTTT. It yields the protein CASSVGPDQPQHF. V gene TRBV9 combines with J gene TRBJ1-5, with D perhaps matching TRBD1 (5 bases). From germline, CDR1 is SGDLS and CDR2 YYNGEE. The CDR3 consists of 13 residues. V lost 2 bases to trimming and J lost 5 bases, with 8 bases between them.

This chain connects TRBV5-5 to TRBJ2-4; 7 bases match TRBD2. The germline V gene encodes CDR1 SGHKS and CDR2 YYEKEE (reference sequence). CDR3 length: 17 residues. V trimming: 0 bases; J trimming: 2 bases; junction bases outside the gene matches: 8. This CDR3 reads CASSLAMAGATKNIQYF. DNA of the CDR3: TGTGCCAGCAGCTTGGCCATGGCGGGAGCAACCAAAAACATTCAGTACTTC. Full variable domain (missing parts from reference TRBV5-5 and TRBJ2-4): DAGVTQSPTHLIKTRGQQVTLRCSPISGHKSVSWYQQVLGQGPQFIFQYYEKEERGRGNFPDRFSARQFPNYSSELNVNALLLGDSALYLCASSLAMAGATKNIQYFGAGTRLSVL.

The chain is built from TRBV20-1 and TRBJ2-3, with D perhaps being TRBD1 or TRBD2 (6 bases each). In germline, CDR1 is DFQATT, CDR2 SNEGSKA (reference sequence). V gave up 3 bases and J gave up 4 bases, with 11 bases separating them. This CDR3 contains 13 residues. The CDR3, as DNA: TGCAGTGCTAGTTTGAGGGGGGCAGATACGCAGTATTTT. Protein sequence: CSASLRGADTQYF.

The V and J genes are TRBV19 and TRBJ2-6, with D unclear. Trimming took 3 bases from V and 0 from J, leaving 9 bases between them. From germline, CDR1 is LNHDA and CDR2 SQIVND (reference sequence). The CDR3 contains 16 residues. CDR3 region: CASSIRAFSGANVLTF. The DNA for the CDR3 is TGTGCCAGTAGTATTAGGGCCTTCTCTGGGGCCAACGTCCTGACTTTC.

Concerning this clone itself: The junction departs from the called germline gene at one end, perhaps through a read error. The chain links TRBV12-3 or TRBV12-4 to TRBJ1-6; no definite D call. There are 12 residues in the CDR3. This CDR3 is CASRLGNSPLHF. Written as DNA, the CDR3 is TGTGCCAGCAGGTTAGGGAATTCACCCCTCCACTTT.

The rearrangement links TRBV5-1 to TRBJ2-7; 13 bases fit TRBD2. The V gene's germline CDR1 is SGHRS and CDR2 YFSETQ. J was trimmed by 2 bases and V by 3 bases; bases with no gene match: 5. The CDR3 consists of 16 residues. Written as DNA, the CDR3 is TGCGCCAGCAGCTCCACTAGCGGGAGGGGTACCTACGAGCAGTACTTC. Translated: CASSSTSGRGTYEQYF.

This clone has only one observation. The chain recombines TRBV6-1 with TRBJ1-1; possible D gene TRBD1, 5 bases. This CDR3 spans 13 amino acids. Germline V gene data show CDR1 as MNHNS and CDR2 as SASEGT. The germline V and J ends were trimmed by 1 base and 5 bases, with 8 bases remaining between them. In DNA, the CDR3 is TGTGCCAGCAGTGAAGAGGGGTTTACTGAAGCTTTCTTT. This translates into CASSEEGFTEAFF.

The chain joins TRBV5-4 to TRBJ1-5, with a possible D match to TRBD1 (6 bases). The CDR3 sequence is 15 residues long. In germline, CDR1 is SGHNT, CDR2 YYREEE (reference sequence). V was clipped by 0 bases and J by 5 bases, with 12 bases between them. CDR3 DNA: TGTGCCAGCAGCTTGGCAGGGGCGGGGGATCAGCCCCAGCATTTT. Amino acids: CASSLAGAGDQPQHF.

The genes are TRBV19 and TRBJ1-1; D gene unclear. This CDR3 region has 16 residues. V gave up 5 bases and J gave up 3 bases, with 19 bases separating them. Germline V CDR1 and CDR2: LNHDA, SQIVND (reference sequence). CDR3 protein: CASSFSTRERDTEAFF. The CDR3 nucleotides read TGTGCCAGTAGTTTTTCGACCCGGGAGAGGGACACTGAAGCTTTCTTT.

V usage is TRBV19 and J usage is TRBJ2-5; no reliable D call. The CDR3 has 13 amino acids. The germline CDR1 and CDR2 sequences are LNHDA and SQIVND (reference sequence). Trimming took off 6 bases at V and 0 bases at J, with 8 bases between the two ends. CDR3 region: CASSFNYQETQYF. CDR3 coding DNA: TGTGCCAGTAGCTTTAATTACCAAGAGACCCAGTACTTC.

Notes on this clone: Distinct nucleotide sequences in the sample also encode this CDR3. The gene calls are TRBV19 and TRBJ2-1; no definite D call. Germline values: CDR1 LNHDA, CDR2 SQIVND (reference sequence). The length of the CDR3 is 15 residues. The V gene lost 0 bases and the J gene lost 0 bases, with 6 bases spanning the gap. This chain's CDR3 is CASSIEGSSYNEQFF. Here the CDR3 DNA reads TGTGCCAGTAGTATAGAGGGTTCCTCCTACAATGAGCAGTTCTTC.

The chain recombines TRBV3-1 (or the pseudogene TRBV3-2) with TRBJ1-6; the match to TRBD1 covers 9 bases. Germline assignment: CDR1 LGHDT and CDR2 YNNKEL (reference sequence). CDR3 length equals 16 residues. V trimming: 3 bases; J trimming: 9 bases; junction bases outside the gene matches: 9. In DNA form, the CDR3 reads TGTGCCAGCAGCCATACTACGACAGGGGGAATTTCACCCCTCCACTTT. Translating it yields CASSHTTTGGISPLHF.

This chain links TRBV2 with TRBJ1-1, with a weak D call TRBD1 (6 bases). The length of the CDR3 is 13 residues. Germline V gene sequence: CDR1 SNHLY, CDR2 FYNNEI. Trimming removed 4 bases at V and 1 base at J, with 7 bases between. Written as DNA, the CDR3 is TGTGCCAGCAGTGGACAGGCGAACACTGAAGCTTTCTTT. Protein product: CASSGQANTEAFF. Combining the CDR3 with reference TRBV2 and TRBJ1-1 gives the whole variable domain EPEVTQTPSHQVTQMGQEVILRCVPISNHLYFYWYRQILGQKVEFLVSFYNNEISEKSEIFDDQFSVERPDGSNFTLKIRSTKLEDSAMYFCASSGQANTEAFFGQGTRLTVV.

This chain joins TRBV5-1 and TRBJ2-6; no definite D call. V gave up 6 bases and J gave up 0 bases, with 4 bases separating them. In germline, CDR1 is SGHRS, CDR2 YFSETQ. The length of the CDR3 is 13 residues. The CDR3 is CASNPSGANVLTF. CDR3 in DNA: TGCGCCAGCAACCCCTCTGGGGCCAACGTCCTGACTTTC. Full variable domain (missing parts from reference TRBV5-1 and TRBJ2-6): KAGVTQTPRYLIKTRGQQVTLSCSPISGHRSVSWYQQTPGQGLQFLFEYFSETQRNKGNFPGRFSGRQFSNSRSEMNVSTLELGDSALYLCASNPSGANVLTFGAGSRLTVL.

CDR3 loop: CASSARDTGGELFF. CDR3 DNA sequence: TGCGCCAGCAGCGCCCGGGACACCGGGGGGGAGCTGTTTTTT. This chain connects TRBV4-3 to TRBJ2-2; tentatively, D is TRBD1 (6 bases). There are 14 residues in the CDR3. Germline V gene sequence: CDR1 LGHNA, CDR2 YSLEER. The V gene lost 5 bases and the J gene lost 8 bases, with 15 bases spanning the gap.

The chain carries TRBV30 and TRBJ1-1; D call uncertain. Germline-derived CDR1 and CDR2 are GTSNPN and SVGIG (reference sequence). V was clipped by 4 bases and J by 6 bases, with 9 bases between them. CDR3 length: 11 residues. For the CDR3, the DNA is TGTGCCTGGACACATATCGCTGAAGCTTTCTTT. This sequence encodes CAWTHIAEAFF.